This TCR beta chain was captured by sequencing in a study of graft-versus-host responses after intestinal transplantation listed by TCRdb under 2021. Describing the broader study: Multivisceral, liver-intestinal, or isolated intestinal transplants were received by the recipients. Every recipient was given anti-thymocyte globulin induction, then maintenance tacrolimus and steroids for around three years. Graft-versus-host and host-versus-graft alloreactive T cell clones were tracked in the graft, circulation and bone marrow after intestinal transplantation using bulk TCR-beta CDR3 sequencing. Alloreactive clones were identified by sequencing pre-transplant mixed lymphocyte reaction products and comparing them with unstimulated pre-transplant donor and recipient T cells. The cohort enrolled some 25 intestinal transplant recipients including one retransplant, and a few patients lacking pretransplant specimens were excluded. A peak of at least 4% donor T cells among recipient peripheral blood mononuclear cells was the definition used for donor T cell macrochimerism. Rather than being sequenced by the commercial service, samples from a few later patients were sequenced in-house on an Illumina MiSeq and processed with MiXCR.

V lost 5 bases and J lost 2 bases; the stretch between them is 10 bases long. For CDR1 and CDR2, the germline V gene (reference sequence) lists LNHDA and SQIVND. The CDR3 numbers 14 residues from cysteine through phenylalanine. Of all the DNA, just the CDR3 is kept, 42 bases in frame from base 1. Library generation was performed with the immunoSEQ multiplex PCR assay. For most patients, genomic DNA was isolated with the Qiagen DNeasy Blood and Tissue Kit and sent frozen to Adaptive Biotechnologies for TCR sequencing. Adaptive Biotechnologies carried out high-throughput TCR-beta CDR3 sequencing of genomic DNA for most patients. Regarding the original processing steps: Adaptive's ImmunoSEQ software was the source of the TCR sequencing data for about 17 patients, while a few other patients were processed with MiXCR and VDJtools. To correct CD4 versus CD8 sorting errors, any sequence found in both subsets at a frequency ratio below 5:1 was removed. CDR3 nucleotide sequences shared between donor and recipient were removed because their origin could not be assigned. To be classed as alloreactive, a clone needed at least 2-fold expansion over unstimulated cells and a minimum CFSE-low frequency of 0.002% (template counts) or 0.001% (read counts). A clone was considered mappable if detected in the sequenced pre-transplant spleen, lymph node, or MLR CFSE-low populations of the donor or recipient. The cumulative frequency of alloreactive clones was calculated as a percentage of all sequences, weighted by copy number. TCRdb holds this immuneACCESS table with in-frame rearrangements only. Some clones are missing; in checked studies, unresolved V genes explain under half, and the rest has no known cause. V, J and clone size are those of that table, while D and trimming were read from the DNA. This sample has around 100,000 clones in its table, and about 88% of those were observed once. About 1% of the sample comes from the top ten.

The time point label for this specimen denotes: cells obtained before transplantation from donor or recipient. CD3+CD4+ and CD3+CD8+ populations were FACS-sorted from unstimulated pre-transplant donor and recipient cells taken from spleen or lymph nodes. Worth noting for this clone: What this receptor recognizes is not known. Per-base qualities were not stored, and no clone one base away is much larger. The sample carries other DNA sequences with the same CDR3.

General findings and caveats noted by the study authors: GvH clones were found in recipient bone marrow, and some of the GvH clones appeared earlier in ileal mucosa or blood, which is consistent with an intestinal mucosal origin. Peak levels of circulating GvH clones were associated with declines in HvG clones early after transplant. Conclusions were limited by the relatively low number and heterogeneity of intestinal transplant patients. High GvH to HvG T cell clonal ratios were observed in the allografts of patients with donor T cell macrochimerism.

Here the chain combines TRBV19 and TRBJ2-1; a tentative D call is TRBD1 (6 bases match). The sequence was collected from a human donor who received an intestinal transplant. This sample comprised unstimulated CD4+ T cells sorted from spleen or lymph node cells, obtained before intestinal transplant. The CDR3 region: CASSPRTAYNEQFF. The DNA sequence is given as TGTGCCAGTAGTCCAAGGACAGCCTACAATGAGCAGTTCTTC. Beyond the CDR3, the reference TRBV19 and TRBJ2-1 genes provide the residues; the full variable domain reads: DGGITQSPKYLFRKEGQNVTLSCEQNLNHDAMYWYRQDPGQGLRLIYYSQIVNDFQKGDIAEGYSVSREKKESFPLTVTSAQKNPTAFYLCASSPRTAYNEQFFGPGTRLTVL.